The entry below gives a single T cell receptor beta chain sequence along with its context. Its antigen remains unknown. The data were taken from a study of graft-versus-host responses after intestinal transplantation. Study details: For two to four years after anti-thymocyte globulin induction, all recipients took tacrolimus and steroids.

The study, taken as a whole, reports: Individuals who had graft-donor T cell macrochimerism had allografts that showed high graft-versus-host to host-versus-graft clonal ratios. Present in recipient marrow, GvH clones included some that appeared first in ileum or blood.

The repertoire was sequenced with immunoSEQ multiplex PCR; TCRdb's copy has only in-frame clones and lacks some. The sample consists of 85,000 to 95,000 clones, approximately 94% of them appearing once. V gave up 1 base and J gave up 4 bases, with 7 bases separating them. Germline V gene lookup returns CDR1 LNHNV and CDR2 YYDKDF (reference sequence). The CDR3 spans 13 residues. Material: unstimulated CD8+ T cells sorted from spleen or lymph node cells, obtained before intestinal transplant. The TCR was taken from a human donor who received an intestinal transplant. This chain connects TRBV15 to TRBJ1-2, with no clear D. The CDR3 loop is CATSRAGFYGYTF. DNA for the CDR3: TGTGCCACCAGCAGAGCCGGGTTCTATGGCTACACCTTC.